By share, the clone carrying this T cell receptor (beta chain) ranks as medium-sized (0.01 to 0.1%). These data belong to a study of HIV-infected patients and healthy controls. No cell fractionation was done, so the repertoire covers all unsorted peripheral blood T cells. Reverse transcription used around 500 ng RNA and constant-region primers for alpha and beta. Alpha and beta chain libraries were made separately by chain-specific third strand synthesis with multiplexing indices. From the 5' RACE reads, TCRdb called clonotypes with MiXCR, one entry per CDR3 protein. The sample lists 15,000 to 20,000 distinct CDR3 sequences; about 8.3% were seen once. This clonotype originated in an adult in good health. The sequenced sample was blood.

The DNA of the CDR3 is TGTGCCAGCAGTTACAGGAGCTCTGGGGCCAACGTCCTGACTTTC. It yields the protein CASSYRSSGANVLTF. The V and J genes are TRBV6-2 or TRBV6-3 and TRBJ2-6; no firm D call. This CDR3 spans 15 amino acids. CDR1 and CDR2 from the germline V gene are MNHEY and SVGEGT. Trimming cost V 2 bases and J 0 bases, with 5 bases left between them.